This T cell receptor beta chain originates from a study of tumor and adjacent non-tumor tissue in lung cancer listed by TCRdb under 2018. Background on the whole study: By cancer type, the cohort comprised about 13 adenocarcinoma patients, a couple of squamous cell carcinoma patients and 1 small cell lung cancer patient. Bulk TCRbeta repertoires were compared between lung tumor tissue and matched distant non-tumor lung tissue obtained from roughly 16 lung cancer patients. A total of fewer than 150 million productive TCRbeta reads were generated by sequencing, corresponding to an average of approximately 4.5 million reads per sample. A few dozen paired specimens, one tumor and one normal lung sample per patient, were profiled by TCRbeta CDR3 sequencing. The approximately 15 enrolled patients, of whom approximately 10 were men and 5 were women, were aged roughly 31 to 85 years and were diagnosed with TNM stage I to III disease.

RNA was isolated from bulk, unsorted tissue, and RNA quality was assessed with a NanoDrop ND-1000 and an Agilent 2100. The donors were newly diagnosed lung cancer patients admitted for thoracic surgery in China from August to November 2014 who had not received prior chemotherapy. The study excluded patients who had received radiotherapy or chemotherapy before or who had another cancer at the same time. Pieces of surgical tissue measuring about 1-2.1 cm3 were kept in RNAlater solution and held at -80 degrees C until needed. The library was prepared using multiplex PCR. The run used an Illumina HiSeq 2500. Following protocols modified from ARM-PCR, the researchers constructed TCRbeta libraries through three rounds of nested PCR with primers (Table S4). Before sequencing, PCR products in the 200-500 bp range were cut out of the gel and cleaned up using the QIAquick gel extraction kit. Per the original workflow: Trimmomatic was used to clean the reads, FLASH merged the cleaned reads into complete CDR3 sequences, and MiTCR assigned the sequences to V(D)J germline segments. VDJtools was used to compute clonal diversity as the inverse Simpson's index. A read counted as productive if the sequence was in-frame and lacked a premature stop codon. TCRdb trimmed public reads at Q25 via fastp, called clones via MiXCR and kept in-frame beta chains. Rows matching on CDR3 protein sequence are summarized as one entry with the most common DNA and genes. In this record, the V and J calls reflect TCRdb's handling and not the investigators' own analysis. The sample table records about 110,000 distinct CDR3 sequences; about 80% of these occur just once. The ten biggest clones cover 22% of the sample.

CDR1 and CDR2 are drawn from the germline V gene: SGHAT, FQNNGV. The CDR3 numbers 14 amino acids, ends counted. Here the CDR3 DNA is all that survives: 42 bases in frame from base 1. What the research found in general, with its limitations: The cohort had only about 15 patients, and the authors noted that larger samples and more detailed clinical data are needed. The methods do not name the sequencing platform or mention unique molecular identifiers. Peripheral blood was not sequenced, so blood TCRbeta repertoires in these lung cancer patients were not examined. Tumor tissue showed significantly higher TCR diversity (inverse Simpson) than normal lung tissue, at 431.37 vs 166.20 (P = 0.0075, Mann-Whitney U test). TCR diversity was significantly higher in younger patients, and greater tumor TCR diversity was associated with shorter overall survival and shorter disease-free survival. In normal lung, the top 100 clones accounted for a significantly larger cumulative share of the repertoire than in tumor tissue.

To note about this clonotype: There is no known antigen for this receptor. The CDR3 end shows no conserved phenylalanine or tryptophan, and so a read error is likely.

Sequenced sample: lung tumor tissue. This sequence originates from a man in his 70s with non-small cell lung cancer. This sequence uses TRBV11-2 and TRBJ2-7; 7 central bases correspond to TRBD1. The CDR3 reads as follows: CASSGDSIRYGQYY. The DNA sequence is TGTGCCAGCAGCGGGGACAGCATAAGGTACGGGCAGTACTAC.